This T cell receptor beta chain was profiled in a study of blood T cell repertoires in COVID-19. V lost 2 bases and J 2 bases, leaving 10 bases between the germline ends. The CDR3 runs to 15 residues. The germline gives CDR1 KGHSH, CDR2 LQKENI. Profiling relied on immunoSEQ multiplex PCR, and the TCRdb table lists in-frame clones only, not all of them. The sample lists 100,000 or so clones; around 82% were seen once. This chain uses TRBV18 with TRBJ2-1; D remains unclear. The receptor was isolated from a man aged 65 to 79 with active or convalescent COVID-19. Material: peripheral blood. CDR3: CASSPDILPYNEQFF. CDR3 in DNA: TGTGCCAGCTCACCAGACATTCTGCCCTACAATGAGCAGTTCTTC.